Listed below are T cell receptor beta chains from one sample, sequenced in a study of blood T cell repertoires in COVID-19. Assay used: immunoSEQ multiplex PCR; TCRdb lists only in-frame clones, some missing. The data contain 350,000 or so clones, roughly 90% of them singletons. Sample: PBMCs or T cells enriched from blood (not recorded which). The receptors derive from a woman aged 25 to 39 who had recovered from COVID-19. Each CDR3 is given with its conserved first and last residue. D genes are given only for firm matches. Clone size is shown for a subset of rows, as once, few, many or a class of expanded clone.

V gene	J gene	clone size	D gene	CDR3 DNA	CDR3 protein
TRBV9	TRBJ2-2	once	TRBD1	TGTGCCAGCAGCGTAGCTGGGACAGGGGGCTTCGGGGAGCTGTTTTTT	CASSVAGTGGFGELFF
TRBV6-1	TRBJ2-1	NA	TRBD2	TGTGCCAGCAGTGAATTTAGCGGGGGGGCCAATGAGCAGTTCTTC	CASSEFSGGANEQFF
TRBV7-9	TRBJ1-5	once	TRBD1	TGTGCCAGCAGCTCGTCGACAGGGGTAGGGCCCCAGCATTTT	CASSSSTGVGPQHF
TRBV12-3/TRBV12-4	TRBJ2-1	NA	NA	TGTGCCAGCAAACGGGACACTGACAATGAGCAGTTCTTC	CASKRDTDNEQFF
TRBV7-6	TRBJ1-5	NA	TRBD1	TGTGCCAGCAGCTCCGGGACAGGGGGCGGTCAGCCCCAGCATTTT	CASSSGTGGGQPQHF
TRBV6-4	TRBJ2-2	NA	NA	TGTGCCAGCAGTGGAGGGTCCGGGGAGCTGTTTTTT	CASSGGSGELFF
TRBV5-1	TRBJ1-5	NA	TRBD1	TGCGCCAGCAGCTCCACCGGGACAGAGAATCAGCCCCAGCATTTT	CASSSTGTENQPQHF
TRBV7-9	TRBJ2-2	NA	TRBD1	TGTGCCAGCAGCGCCGACAGGGGTTTCAACACCGGGGAGCTGTTTTTT	CASSADRGFNTGELFF
TRBV7-6	TRBJ2-3	once	NA	TGTGCCAGCAGCTTCGGGTCTCTTCTGAGGGATACGCAGTATTTT	CASSFGSLLRDTQYF
TRBV15	TRBJ1-2	NA	TRBD1	TGTGCCACCAGCAGAGATGGGGGAACAGGGGGCCTGAGGGGCTATGGCTACACCTTC	CATSRDGGTGGLRGYGYTF
TRBV5-6	TRBJ1-2	NA	TRBD1	TGTGCCAGCAGCTTTGTAGTGACAGGGAAAGGCTACACCTTC	CASSFVVTGKGYTF
TRBV2	TRBJ2-7	once	TRBD1	TGTGCCAGCAGGGAGGACAGGGCCGAGCAGTACTTC	CASREDRAEQYF
TRBV29-1	TRBJ1-1	NA	TRBD1	TGCAGCGTTGAAAAGGCGGGGACAGCGCACACTGAAGCTTTCTTT	CSVEKAGTAHTEAFF
TRBV5-1	TRBJ2-3	NA	TRBD2	TGCGCCAGCAGCTCGGGGGGGATCGCAGATACGCAGTATTTT	CASSSGGIADTQYF
TRBV18	TRBJ2-7	NA	TRBD1	TGTGCCAGCTCCCTAGCACAGGGGGCCTACGAGCAGTACTTC	CASSLAQGAYEQYF
TRBV19	TRBJ1-2	NA	NA	TGTGCCAGTACCCAAGGGGCCAGTCCCCTATGGAACTACACCTTC	CASTQGASPLWNYTF
TRBV30	TRBJ2-3	NA	TRBD2	TGTGCCTGGAGTCTAGGACTAGCGGGGACCACAGATACGCAGTATTTT	CAWSLGLAGTTDTQYF
TRBV7-8	TRBJ1-1	NA	TRBD1	TGTGCCAGCAGCAAGGACAGGAGGGGCACTGAAGCTTTCTTT	CASSKDRRGTEAFF
TRBV30	TRBJ2-7	NA	NA	TGTGCCTGGAGTGCCGGATTCAGGGTAAACGGCTACGAGCAGTACTTC	CAWSAGFRVNGYEQYF
TRBV28	TRBJ1-5	NA	NA	TGTGCCAGCAGTTTAGCCAGGCGGGTAGGATGGCCCCAGCATTTT	CASSLARRVGWPQHF
TRBV24-1	TRBJ1-2	NA	TRBD1	TGTGCCACCAGTGAGCTGACAGGGGCGGGGTTCTATGGCTACACCTTC	CATSELTGAGFYGYTF
TRBV27	TRBJ2-7	NA	TRBD2	TGTGCCAGCAGTTTGGAGGGGACTAGAACCTACGAGCAGTACTTC	CASSLEGTRTYEQYF
TRBV3-1/TRBV3-2	TRBJ1-3	NA	TRBD1	TGTGCCAGCAGCCAAGTTGGGACAGCTTACTCTGGAAACACCATATATTTT	CASSQVGTAYSGNTIYF
TRBV27	TRBJ1-5	NA	TRBD1	TGTGCCAGCAGTGTACGAGGGACAGGGGGCAATCAGCCCCAGCATTTT	CASSVRGTGGNQPQHF
TRBV5-1	TRBJ1-2	NA	TRBD1	TGCGCCAGCTCAACCGACAGGGACGGGGGCTACACCTTC	CASSTDRDGGYTF
TRBV19	TRBJ2-7	NA	TRBD2	TGTGCCAGTAGTAAAACCCGGACTAGCCCCGAACTAAACGAGCAGTACTTC	CASSKTRTSPELNEQYF
TRBV7-6	TRBJ2-7	NA	TRBD1	TGTGCCAGCAGCTCCGGACAGGGAGGTCCCTACGAGCAGTACTTC	CASSSGQGGPYEQYF
TRBV10-2	TRBJ2-2	NA	NA	TGCGCCAGCAGTCCCCGGACAGACCAGAACACCGGGGAGCTGTTTTTT	CASSPRTDQNTGELFF
TRBV2	TRBJ1-2	once	NA	TGTGCCAGCAGGTCACCGACAGCTCCTAACTATGGCTACACCTTC	CASRSPTAPNYGYTF
TRBV24-1	TRBJ1-6	NA	TRBD1	TGTGCCACCAGTGATTTCTGGACAGGTAAAAGCTCCTATAATTCACCCCTCCACTTT	CATSDFWTGKSSYNSPLHF
TRBV7-6	TRBJ2-2	NA	NA	TGTGCCAGCAGCTTAGGGGAGGGGGCCGGGGAGCTGTTTTTT	CASSLGEGAGELFF
TRBV6-5	TRBJ1-2	NA	NA	TGTGCCAGCAGCAAACAGGGTTTGGCCTATGGCTACACCTTC	CASSKQGLAYGYTF
TRBV7-2	TRBJ1-6	NA	NA	TGTGCCAGCAGCTTATATGGAGGGGTCTCACCCCTCCACTTT	CASSLYGGVSPLHF
TRBV9	TRBJ1-1	NA	NA	TGTGCCAGCAGCAGGGAGGGACAGAACACTGAAGCTTTCTTT	CASSREGQNTEAFF
TRBV11-2	TRBJ2-5	NA	NA	TGTGCCAGCAGCGCCCAGCCCAGGGTTGAGACCCAGTACTTC	CASSAQPRVETQYF